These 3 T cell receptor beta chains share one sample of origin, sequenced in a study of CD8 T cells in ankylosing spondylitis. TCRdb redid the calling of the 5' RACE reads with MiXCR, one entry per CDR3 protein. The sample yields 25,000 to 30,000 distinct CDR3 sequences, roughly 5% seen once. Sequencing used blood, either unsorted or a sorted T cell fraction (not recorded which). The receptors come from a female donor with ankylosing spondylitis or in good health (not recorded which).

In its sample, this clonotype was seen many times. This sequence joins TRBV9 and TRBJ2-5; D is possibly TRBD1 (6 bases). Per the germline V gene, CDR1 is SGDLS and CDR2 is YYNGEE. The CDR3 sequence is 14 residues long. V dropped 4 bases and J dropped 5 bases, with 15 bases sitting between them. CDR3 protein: CASSPTGYHETQYF. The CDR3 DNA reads TGTGCCAGCAGCCCCACAGGGTATCACGAGACCCAGTACTTC.

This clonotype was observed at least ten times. CDR3 in DNA: TGTGCCAGCAGCCCCCGAGGTAGCGGTTACGAGCAGTACTTC. This sequence encodes CASSPRGSGYEQYF. The J gene is TRBJ2-7, the V gene TRBV9; D perhaps matches TRBD2 (6 bases). CDR1 is SGDLS and CDR2 is YYNGEE in the germline V gene. This CDR3 comprises 14 residues. V lost 4 bases, J lost 4 bases, and 15 bases lay in between.

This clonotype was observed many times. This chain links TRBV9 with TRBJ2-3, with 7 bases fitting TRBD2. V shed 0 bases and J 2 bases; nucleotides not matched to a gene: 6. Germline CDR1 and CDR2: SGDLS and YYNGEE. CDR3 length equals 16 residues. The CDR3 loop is CASSVARGTNTDTQYF. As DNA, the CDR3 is TGTGCCAGCAGCGTAGCCCGGGGGACTAACACAGATACGCAGTATTTT.